Listed below are T cell receptor beta chains from one sample, sequenced in a study of T cell responses to AZD1222 COVID-19 vaccine. Libraries were prepared by immunoSEQ multiplex PCR; TCRdb keeps only in-frame clonotypes and omits some of them. The sample has 100,000 to 150,000 clones; 80% to 90% are singletons. The sequencing used peripheral blood, collected on day 0 of AZD1222 vaccination. These receptors originate from an adult in good health. CDR3s include the opening cysteine and the closing phenylalanine or tryptophan. D genes are given only for firm matches. Not all rows give a size; the values are once, few, many and, for expanded clones, a class.

size: .; D: .; J: TRBJ1-2; V: TRBV4-2; DNA: TGTGCCAGCAGCCAAGATGAGGGGTTGGGTGGCTACACCTTC; CDR3: CASSQDEGLGGYTF
size: once; D: .; J: TRBJ1-1; V: TRBV27; DNA: TGTGCCAGCAGCTTAGGGAGTATGAACACTGAAGCTTTCTTT; CDR3: CASSLGSMNTEAFF
size: .; D: .; J: TRBJ2-7; V: TRBV6-4; DNA: TGTGCCAGCAGTATAAGGGAGCAGTACTTC; CDR3: CASSIREQYF
size: once; D: .; J: TRBJ2-1; V: TRBV5-5; DNA: TGTGCCAGCAGCTTGGTCCGCGGAAGGGACTACAATGAGCAGTTCTTC; CDR3: CASSLVRGRDYNEQFF
size: .; D: TRBD1; J: TRBJ2-5; V: TRBV5-1; DNA: TGCGCCAGCAGCTTGGATGGAGGCCAGGGGGCGAAGACCCAGTACTTC; CDR3: CASSLDGGQGAKTQYF
size: .; D: .; J: TRBJ2-6; V: TRBV4-3; DNA: TGCGCCAGCAGCCCGCGCGTGGGCCTAAACTCTGGGGCCAACGTCCTGACTTTC; CDR3: CASSPRVGLNSGANVLTF
size: .; D: .; J: TRBJ1-4; V: TRBV14; DNA: TGTGCCAGCAGCTCACCAGGGTGGGGAACTAATGAAAAACTGTTTTTT; CDR3: CASSSPGWGTNEKLFF
size: .; D: .; J: TRBJ1-2; V: TRBV20-1; DNA: TGCAGTGCTAGAGATCTTGGTGGCTACACCTTC; CDR3: CSARDLGGYTF
size: .; D: .; J: TRBJ1-1; V: TRBV11-2; DNA: TGTGCCAGCAGCTTAGTAAGTGGGGGATTGTCGAAGACTGAAGCTTTCTTT; CDR3: CASSLVSGGLSKTEAFF
size: once; D: .; J: TRBJ2-5; V: TRBV7-9; DNA: TGTGCCAGCAGCCCACGAGGGCCCGAGAACTACAAACAAGAGACCCAGTACTTC; CDR3: CASSPRGPENYKQETQYF
size: .; D: .; J: TRBJ1-5; V: TRBV3-1/TRBV3-2; DNA: TGTGCCAGCAGCCAAGATAAAGTTCAGCCCCAGCATTTT; CDR3: CASSQDKVQPQHF
size: .; D: .; J: TRBJ1-5; V: TRBV27; DNA: TGTGCCAGCAGTTTAGGACAGTCGATCAATCAGCCCCAGCATTTT; CDR3: CASSLGQSINQPQHF
size: .; D: .; J: TRBJ2-1; V: TRBV19; DNA: TGTGCCAGTAGTACCCACCAGACTGAGCAGTTCTTC; CDR3: CASSTHQTEQFF
size: .; D: .; J: TRBJ1-1; V: TRBV2; DNA: TGTGCCAGCACCCTCGATAGGGGGGGCAACACTGAAGCTTTCTTT; CDR3: CASTLDRGGNTEAFF
size: .; D: .; J: TRBJ1-2; V: TRBV18; DNA: TGTGCCAGCTCAGGGGCCGTAGCTAACTATGGCTACACCTTC; CDR3: CASSGAVANYGYTF
size: .; D: TRBD1; J: TRBJ1-1; V: TRBV3-1/TRBV3-2; DNA: TGTGCCAGCAGCCTACAGGGGGGGACTGAAGCTTTCTTT; CDR3: CASSLQGGTEAFF
size: .; D: TRBD2; J: TRBJ2-1; V: TRBV11-1; DNA: TGTGCCAGCAGCTCCAAGACCAGGGGGGGACTAGCATTCTTC; CDR3: CASSSKTRGGLAFF
size: .; D: .; J: TRBJ2-3; V: TRBV5-1; DNA: TGCGCCAGCAGCTTAGACCGCTTCACAGATACGCAGTATTTT; CDR3: CASSLDRFTDTQYF
size: .; D: .; J: TRBJ1-1; V: TRBV30; DNA: TGTGCCTGGAGTGTAGGGGTTTTGGGTGAAGCTTTCTTT; CDR3: CAWSVGVLGEAFF
size: few; D: TRBD1; J: TRBJ1-6; V: TRBV5-6; DNA: TGTGCCAGCTGGGAGCAGGGGGAATATAATTCACCCCTCCACTTT; CDR3: CASWEQGEYNSPLHF
size: few; D: .; J: TRBJ1-6; V: TRBV5-3; DNA: TGTGCCAGAAGCCTGACCCAGGGTGACCCCCTCCACTTT; CDR3: CARSLTQGDPLHF
size: .; D: .; J: TRBJ1-1; V: TRBV19; DNA: TGTGCCAGTAGTATTTCTAGGGGGGACACTGAAGCTTTCTTT; CDR3: CASSISRGDTEAFF
size: .; D: .; J: TRBJ1-1; V: TRBV6-2/TRBV6-3; DNA: TGTGCCAGCAGTTGGGGACTTATGAACACTGAAGCTTTCTTT; CDR3: CASSWGLMNTEAFF
size: .; D: TRBD2; J: TRBJ2-7; V: TRBV4-1; DNA: TGCGCCAGCAGCCAAGATAGGGGACTAGCGGGGGTCTCCTACGAGCAGTACTTC; CDR3: CASSQDRGLAGVSYEQYF
size: .; D: .; J: TRBJ1-1; V: TRBV2; DNA: TGTGCCAGCAGGGGAGAACTGAACACTGAAGCTTTCTTT; CDR3: CASRGELNTEAFF
size: few; D: .; J: TRBJ2-3; V: TRBV9; DNA: TGTGCCAGCAGGGTAGGGGGTGCAGGCACAGATACGCAGTATTTT; CDR3: CASRVGGAGTDTQYF
size: .; D: .; J: TRBJ2-3; V: TRBV19; DNA: TGTGCCAGTAGGACCCCTAGCACAGATACGCAGTATTTT; CDR3: CASRTPSTDTQYF
size: .; D: TRBD2; J: TRBJ2-5; V: TRBV6-5; DNA: TGTGCCAGCAGTTACGGTAGTAGCGGGGGGGAGACCCAGTACTTC; CDR3: CASSYGSSGGETQYF
size: .; D: TRBD1; J: TRBJ1-5; V: TRBV18; DNA: TGTGCCAGCTCACCGAATCCGGGACAGGGGGCGGAAAGCAATCAGCCCCAGCATTTT; CDR3: CASSPNPGQGAESNQPQHF
size: .; D: TRBD1; J: TRBJ1-4; V: TRBV14; DNA: TGTGCCAGCAGTCGACAGGGGACTGCAACTAATGAAAAACTGTTTTTT; CDR3: CASSRQGTATNEKLFF
size: .; D: .; J: TRBJ1-1; V: TRBV28; DNA: TGTGCCAGCTGGGGGGGCTTGAACACTGAAGCTTTCTTT; CDR3: CASWGGLNTEAFF
size: .; D: .; J: TRBJ1-3; V: TRBV7-3; DNA: TGTGCCAGCAGCTCCTCCAGCTCTGGAAACACCATATATTTT; CDR3: CASSSSSSGNTIYF
size: .; D: TRBD1; J: TRBJ2-7; V: TRBV6-5; DNA: TGTGCCAGCAGTTACTACCGACAGGGGAGGAGATACGAGCAGTACTTC; CDR3: CASSYYRQGRRYEQYF
size: .; D: TRBD2; J: TRBJ2-7; V: TRBV19; DNA: TGTGCCAGTAGTATAGGCGGGAGGCACTCCTACGAGCAGTACTTC; CDR3: CASSIGGRHSYEQYF
size: .; D: TRBD2; J: TRBJ2-1; V: TRBV28; DNA: TGTGCCAGCAGTTTATTAGAAGCGGGAGGGCCTGTCCATGAGCAGTTCTTC; CDR3: CASSLLEAGGPVHEQFF
size: .; D: .; J: TRBJ1-1; V: TRBV4-2; DNA: TGTGCCAGCAGCCCAAACAGGGAGAGATACACTGAAGCTTTCTTT; CDR3: CASSPNRERYTEAFF
size: .; D: TRBD2; J: TRBJ2-3; V: TRBV13; DNA: TGTGCCAGCAGCTTGGGACTAGCGGGCGCAGATACGCAGTATTTT; CDR3: CASSLGLAGADTQYF
size: .; D: .; J: TRBJ1-2; V: TRBV7-2; DNA: TGTGCCAGCAGCTTAGGGGGGGGGAACTATGCCTACACCTTC; CDR3: CASSLGGGNYAYTF
size: .; D: .; J: TRBJ1-1; V: TRBV19; DNA: TGTGCCAGTAGCCTAAGGAACACTGAAGCTTTCTTT; CDR3: CASSLRNTEAFF
size: .; D: .; J: TRBJ1-3; V: TRBV14; DNA: TGTGCCAGCAGCCAAGTGGCGGGCTCTGGAAACACCATATATTTT; CDR3: CASSQVAGSGNTIYF
size: .; D: .; J: TRBJ2-1; V: TRBV29-1; DNA: TGCAGCGTTGAAGGGGGGATCCGTTACAATGAGCAGTTCTTC; CDR3: CSVEGGIRYNEQFF
size: .; D: TRBD1; J: TRBJ1-2; V: TRBV13; DNA: TGTGCCAGCAGCTCCCTTGACAGGGAAGCGAACTATGGCTACACCTTC; CDR3: CASSSLDREANYGYTF
size: .; D: TRBD1; J: TRBJ1-1; V: TRBV12-3/TRBV12-4; DNA: TGTGCCAGCAGCCCCACGGACAGGGTGGCTTTCTTT; CDR3: CASSPTDRVAFF
size: .; D: .; J: TRBJ1-2; V: TRBV7-2; DNA: TGTGCCAGCAGCGAACAGGGCCAGGGCTATGGCTACACCTTC; CDR3: CASSEQGQGYGYTF
size: once; D: .; J: TRBJ1-5; V: TRBV19; DNA: TGTGCCAGTAGTATCCCCCAGGGAATGGGCAATCAGCCCCAGCATTTT; CDR3: CASSIPQGMGNQPQHF
size: .; D: .; J: TRBJ2-3; V: TRBV6-2/TRBV6-3; DNA: TGTGCCAGCAGTGAGAGCACAGATACGCAGTATTTT; CDR3: CASSESTDTQYF
size: .; D: .; J: TRBJ1-2; V: TRBV13; DNA: TGTGCCAGCAGCTCCGGGGACCGAGCTAACTATGGCTACACCTTC; CDR3: CASSSGDRANYGYTF
size: .; D: .; J: TRBJ1-4; V: TRBV5-5; DNA: TGTGCCAGCCAAAGTTGGGACCGCAGTGAAAAACTGTTTTTT; CDR3: CASQSWDRSEKLFF
size: .; D: .; J: TRBJ1-1; V: TRBV6-5; DNA: TGTGCCAGCAGTTTCTCACGGGGGGACACTGAAGCTTTCTTT; CDR3: CASSFSRGDTEAFF
size: .; D: .; J: TRBJ2-6; V: TRBV6-2/TRBV6-3; DNA: TGTGCCAGCAGCCGATTCTCTGGGGCCAACGTCCTGACTTTC; CDR3: CASSRFSGANVLTF
size: .; D: .; J: TRBJ1-6; V: TRBV18; DNA: TGTGCCAGCTCACCGCGAGGGAGCTATAATTCACCCCTCCACTTT; CDR3: CASSPRGSYNSPLHF
size: .; D: TRBD1; J: TRBJ2-7; V: TRBV5-6; DNA: TGTGCCAGCAGCACAGGGGGTCCCCGGGAGCAGTACTTC; CDR3: CASSTGGPREQYF
size: .; D: .; J: TRBJ1-1; V: TRBV3-1/TRBV3-2; DNA: TGTGCCAGCAGCGTTCATCCAAGGGGCACTGAAGCTTTCTTT; CDR3: CASSVHPRGTEAFF
size: .; D: .; J: TRBJ1-6; V: TRBV25-1; DNA: TGTGCCAGCAGAGGCCTACCGGGGACCTGGGGATCACCCCTCCACTTT; CDR3: CASRGLPGTWGSPLHF
size: .; D: .; J: TRBJ1-5; V: TRBV5-1; DNA: TGCGCCAGCAGCTTGGGATACGGGCCCCAGCATTTT; CDR3: CASSLGYGPQHF
size: .; D: TRBD1; J: TRBJ1-6; V: TRBV11-2; DNA: TGTGCCAGCAGCTTAGGGCCGGGGACAGGGTCTTCACCCCTCCACTTT; CDR3: CASSLGPGTGSSPLHF